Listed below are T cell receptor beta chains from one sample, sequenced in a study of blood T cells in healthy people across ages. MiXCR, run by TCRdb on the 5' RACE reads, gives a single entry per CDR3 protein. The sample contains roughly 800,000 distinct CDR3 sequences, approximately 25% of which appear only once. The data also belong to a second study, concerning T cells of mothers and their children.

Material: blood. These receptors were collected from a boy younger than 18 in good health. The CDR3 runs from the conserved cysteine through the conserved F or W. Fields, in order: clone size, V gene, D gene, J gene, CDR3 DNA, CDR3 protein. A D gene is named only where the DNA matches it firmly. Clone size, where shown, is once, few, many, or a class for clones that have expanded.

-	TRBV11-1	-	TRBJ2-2	TGTGCCAGCAGCTTAGCTGCAGGGGTGCACACCGGGGAGCTGTTTTTT	CASSLAAGVHTGELFF
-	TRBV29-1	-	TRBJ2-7	TGCAGCGTTGCTGGCAGGGGCAATTCCTACGAGCAGTACTTC	CSVAGRGNSYEQYF
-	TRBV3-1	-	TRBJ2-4	TGTGCCAGCAGCCAAGAACTGAACATTCAGTACTTC	CASSQELNIQYF
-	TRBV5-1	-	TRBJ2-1	TGCGCCAGCAGATCTTGGACAAGTGACAATGAGCAGTTCTTC	CASRSWTSDNEQFF
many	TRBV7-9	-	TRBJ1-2	TGTGCCAGCAGCCGAGGAGACTATGGCTACACCTTC	CASSRGDYGYTF
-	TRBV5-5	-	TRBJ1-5	TGTGCCAGCAGCTTCCCCGGAGGGCAGCCCCAGCATTTT	CASSFPGGQPQHF
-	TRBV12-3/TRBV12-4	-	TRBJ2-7	TGTGCCAGCAGTTTATTATTCCACGAGCAGTACTTC	CASSLLFHEQYF
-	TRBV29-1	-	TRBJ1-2	TGCAGCGTTGAAGATCTCACAGCCGATTATGGCTACACCTTC	CSVEDLTADYGYTF
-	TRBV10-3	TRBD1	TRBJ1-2	TGTGCCATCAGGAGGACAGGGGGTGACTATGGCTACACCTTC	CAIRRTGGDYGYTF
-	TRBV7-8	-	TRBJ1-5	TGTGCCAGCAGCTTGTCGGCGACGGTTGGGCTTAATCAGCCCCAGCATTTT	CASSLSATVGLNQPQHF
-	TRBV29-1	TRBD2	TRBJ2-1	TGCAGCGTTGGGCCCCTAGCGGAAAAGTACAATGAGCAGTTCTTC	CSVGPLAEKYNEQFF
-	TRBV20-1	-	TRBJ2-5	TGCAGTGCTAGCGGCCAACCGGAGACCCAGTACTTC	CSASGQPETQYF
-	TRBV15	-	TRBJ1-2	TGTGCCACCAGCAGAGAGAGTTTGGGCTATGGCTACACCTTC	CATSRESLGYGYTF
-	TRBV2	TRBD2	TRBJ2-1	TGTGCCAGCAGTGAGGAAGTAGCGGGAGACAATGAGCAGTTCTTC	CASSEEVAGDNEQFF
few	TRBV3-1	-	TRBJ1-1	TGTGCCAGCAGGCGGAAATCTATCGGTGAAGCTTTCTTT	CASRRKSIGEAFF
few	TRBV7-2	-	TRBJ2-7	TGTGCCAGCAGCTTAGGTGTCGGTGGCTACGAGCAGTACTTC	CASSLGVGGYEQYF
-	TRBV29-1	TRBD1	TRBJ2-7	TGCAGCGCGGGACAGTCGGACTACGAGCAGTACTTC	CSAGQSDYEQYF
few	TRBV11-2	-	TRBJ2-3	TGTGCCAGCAGCTTATTACTCTCCAGCACAGATACGCAGTATTTT	CASSLLLSSTDTQYF
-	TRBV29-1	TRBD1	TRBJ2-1	TGCAGCGTTTGGCAGGGGGCCCCAAGCTCCTACAATGAGCAGTTCTTC	CSVWQGAPSSYNEQFF
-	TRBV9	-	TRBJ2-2	TGTGCCAGCAGCTCTCCGTCAGGGGCGAACACCGGGGAGCTGTTTTTT	CASSSPSGANTGELFF
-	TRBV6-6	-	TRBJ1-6	TGTGCCACCTGGGGAGGAAATTCACCCCTCCACTTT	CATWGGNSPLHF
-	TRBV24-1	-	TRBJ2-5	TGTGCCACCAGTGACCCCGGTCAGACCCAGTACTTC	CATSDPGQTQYF
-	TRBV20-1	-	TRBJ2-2	TGCAGTGCCCAAGGACTGACCGGGGAGCTGTTTTTT	CSAQGLTGELFF
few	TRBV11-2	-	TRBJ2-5	TGTGCCAGCAGAGTGGTCAATGGGGAGACCCAGTACTTC	CASRVVNGETQYF
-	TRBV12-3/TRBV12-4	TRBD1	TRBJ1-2	TGTGCCAGCAGTTCGACTACTCTGGGACAGCTTAACTTCTATGGCTACACCTTC	CASSSTTLGQLNFYGYTF
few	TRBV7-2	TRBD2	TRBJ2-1	TGTGCCAGCAGCTCCGATCTAGCGGGGGGCAGGAATGAGCAGTTCTTC	CASSSDLAGGRNEQFF
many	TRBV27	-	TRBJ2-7	TGTGCCAGCGGGGGAGCCTACGAGCAGTACTTC	CASGGAYEQYF
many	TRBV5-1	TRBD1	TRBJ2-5	TGCGCCAGCAGCCTGGGGGACAGGGGTCTCGAGACCCAGTACTTC	CASSLGDRGLETQYF
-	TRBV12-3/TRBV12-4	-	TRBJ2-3	TGTGCCAGCAGCGGCTCCCCTGATACGCAGTATTTT	CASSGSPDTQYF
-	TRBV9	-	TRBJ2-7	TGTGCCAGCAGCGTAGCCCCTAGGAGCTCCTACGAGCAGTACTTC	CASSVAPRSSYEQYF
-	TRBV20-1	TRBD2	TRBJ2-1	TGCAGTGCCCCCGAGTGGACTAGCGGGAACAATGAGCAGTTCTTC	CSAPEWTSGNNEQFF
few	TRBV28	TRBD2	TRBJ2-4	TGTGCCAGCAGCCCCGGACTAGCAGGCATTCAGTACTTC	CASSPGLAGIQYF
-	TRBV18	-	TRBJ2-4	TGTGCCAGCTCACCATTTGAGGGGACCGCAGCCAAAAACATTCAGTACTTC	CASSPFEGTAAKNIQYF